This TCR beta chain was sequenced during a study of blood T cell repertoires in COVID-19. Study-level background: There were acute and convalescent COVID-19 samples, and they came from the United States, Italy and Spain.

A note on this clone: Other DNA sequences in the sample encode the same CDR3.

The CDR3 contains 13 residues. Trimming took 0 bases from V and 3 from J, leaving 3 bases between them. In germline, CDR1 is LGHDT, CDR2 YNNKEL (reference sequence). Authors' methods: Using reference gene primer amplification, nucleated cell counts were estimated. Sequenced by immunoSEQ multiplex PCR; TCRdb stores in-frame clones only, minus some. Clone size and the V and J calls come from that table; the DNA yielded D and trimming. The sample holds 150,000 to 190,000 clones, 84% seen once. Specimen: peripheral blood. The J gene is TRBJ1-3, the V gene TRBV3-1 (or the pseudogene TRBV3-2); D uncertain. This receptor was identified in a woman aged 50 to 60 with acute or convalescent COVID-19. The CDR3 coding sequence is TGTGCCAGCAGCCAAGACAGTGGAAACACCATATATTTT. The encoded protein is CASSQDSGNTIYF.